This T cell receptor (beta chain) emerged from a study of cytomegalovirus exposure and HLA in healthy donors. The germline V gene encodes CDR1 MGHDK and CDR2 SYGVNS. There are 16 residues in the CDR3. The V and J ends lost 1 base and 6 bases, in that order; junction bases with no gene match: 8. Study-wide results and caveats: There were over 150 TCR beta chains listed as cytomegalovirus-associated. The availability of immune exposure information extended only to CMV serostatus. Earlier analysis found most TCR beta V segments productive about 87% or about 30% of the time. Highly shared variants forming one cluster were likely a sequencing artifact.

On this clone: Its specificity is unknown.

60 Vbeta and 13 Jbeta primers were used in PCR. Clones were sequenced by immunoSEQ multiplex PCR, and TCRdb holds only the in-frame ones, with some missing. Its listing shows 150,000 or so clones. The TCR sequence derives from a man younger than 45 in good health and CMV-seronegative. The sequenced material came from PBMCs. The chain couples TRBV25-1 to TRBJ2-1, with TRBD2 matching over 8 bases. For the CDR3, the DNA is TGTGCCAGCAGTGAATTCAGCGGGAGTCCGCTCAATGAGCAGTTCTTC. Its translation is CASSEFSGSPLNEQFF. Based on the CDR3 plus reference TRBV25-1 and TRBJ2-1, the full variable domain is EADIYQTPRYLVIGTGKKITLECSQTMGHDKMYWYQQDPGMELHLIHYSYGVNSTEKGDLSSESTVSRIRTEHFPLTLESARPSHTSQYLCASSEFSGSPLNEQFFGPGTRLTVL.